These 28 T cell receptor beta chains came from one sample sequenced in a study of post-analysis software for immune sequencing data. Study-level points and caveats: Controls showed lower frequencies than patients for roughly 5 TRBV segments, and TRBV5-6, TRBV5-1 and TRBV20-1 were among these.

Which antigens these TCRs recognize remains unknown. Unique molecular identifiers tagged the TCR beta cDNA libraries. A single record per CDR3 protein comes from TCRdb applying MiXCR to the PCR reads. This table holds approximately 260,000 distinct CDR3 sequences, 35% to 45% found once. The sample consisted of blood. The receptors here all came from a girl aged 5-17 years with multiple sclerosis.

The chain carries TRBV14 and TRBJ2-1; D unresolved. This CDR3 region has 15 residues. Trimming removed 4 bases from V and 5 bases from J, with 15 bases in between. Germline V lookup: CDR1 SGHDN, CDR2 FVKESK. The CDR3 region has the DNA TGTGCCAGCAGCCGCGGATTCGGCGGAAACAATGAGCAGTTCTTC. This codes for CASSRGFGGNNEQFF.

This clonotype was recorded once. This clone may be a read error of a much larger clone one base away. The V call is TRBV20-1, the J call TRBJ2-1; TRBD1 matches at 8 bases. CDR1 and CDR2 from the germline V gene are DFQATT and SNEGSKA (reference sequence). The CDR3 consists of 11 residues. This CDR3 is CSPRGPNGQFF. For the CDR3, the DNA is TGCAGCCCCAGGGGGCCCAATGGGCAGTTCTTC.

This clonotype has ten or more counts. The CDR3 DNA sequence: TGCAGTGCTAGTGGCCGGCGGGAGCGGAGCACAGATACGCAGTATTTT. Its translation is CSASGRRERSTDTQYF. The V call is TRBV20-1, the J call TRBJ2-3; 7 bases agree with TRBD2. From germline, CDR1 is DFQATT and CDR2 SNEGSKA (reference sequence). After removal of 3 bases from V and 0 bases from J, the junction contained 9 bases not matched to a gene. This CDR3 comprises 16 residues.

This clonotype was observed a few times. The CDR3 region is CSVGQNNYGYTF. The CDR3 nucleotides read TGCAGCGTGGGACAAAATAACTATGGCTACACCTTC. The chain links TRBV29-1 to TRBJ1-2, with D maybe TRBD1 (6 bases). Trimming removed 6 bases from V and 1 base from J, with 9 bases in between. Germline CDR1 reads SQVTM; CDR2 reads ANQGSEA. The CDR3 runs to 12 residues.

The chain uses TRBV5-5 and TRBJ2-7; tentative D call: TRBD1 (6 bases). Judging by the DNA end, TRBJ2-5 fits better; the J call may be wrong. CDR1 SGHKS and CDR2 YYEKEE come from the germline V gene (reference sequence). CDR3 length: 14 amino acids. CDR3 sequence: CASSLELGAETQYF. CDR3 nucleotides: TGTGCCAGCAGCTTGGAACTGGGGGCGGAGACCCAGTACTTC.

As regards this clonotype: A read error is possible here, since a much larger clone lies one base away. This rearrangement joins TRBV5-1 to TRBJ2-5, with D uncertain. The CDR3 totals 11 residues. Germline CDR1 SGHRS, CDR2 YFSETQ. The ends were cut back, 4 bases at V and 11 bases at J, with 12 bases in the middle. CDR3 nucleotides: TGCGCCAGCAGCCCGAACAATGAGCAGTACTTC. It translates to CASSPNNEQYF.

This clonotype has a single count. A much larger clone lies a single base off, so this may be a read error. This CDR3 reads CASIAPGSEQFF. The CDR3 nucleotides read TGTGCCAGCATAGCTCCCGGTAGTGAGCAGTTCTTC. The rearrangement joins TRBV28 to TRBJ2-1; the D is unclear. Germline V CDR1 and CDR2: MDHEN, SYDVKM. This CDR3 has 12 amino acids. V was pared by 7 bases and J by 9 bases, with 13 bases between.

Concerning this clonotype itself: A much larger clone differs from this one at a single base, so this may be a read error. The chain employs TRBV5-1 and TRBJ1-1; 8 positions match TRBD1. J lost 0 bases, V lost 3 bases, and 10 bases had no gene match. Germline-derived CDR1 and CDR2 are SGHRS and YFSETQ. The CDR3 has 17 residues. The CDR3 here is CASSYRGSRRMNTEAFF. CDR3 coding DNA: TGCGCCAGCAGCTACAGGGGGTCAAGGAGAATGAACACTGAAGCTTTCTTT.

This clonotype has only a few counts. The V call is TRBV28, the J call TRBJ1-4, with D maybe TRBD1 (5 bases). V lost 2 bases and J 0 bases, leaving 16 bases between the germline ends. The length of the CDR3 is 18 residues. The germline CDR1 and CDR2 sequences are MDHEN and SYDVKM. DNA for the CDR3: TGTGCCAGCAGTTTAATCCCGCACGACAGCACAACTAATGAAAAACTGTTTTTT. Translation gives CASSLIPHDSTTNEKLFF.

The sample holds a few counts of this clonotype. The CDR3 spells CASSLSRQSSYNSPLHF. The CDR3 region has the DNA TGTGCCAGCAGTTTATCAAGACAGAGCTCCTATAATTCACCCCTCCACTTT. This chain uses TRBV27 with TRBJ1-6; D may be TRBD1 (5 bases). Looked up from germline, CDR1 is MNHEY and CDR2 is SMNVEV (reference sequence). This CDR3 is 17 amino acids long. V was pared by 0 bases and J by 0 bases, with 9 bases between.

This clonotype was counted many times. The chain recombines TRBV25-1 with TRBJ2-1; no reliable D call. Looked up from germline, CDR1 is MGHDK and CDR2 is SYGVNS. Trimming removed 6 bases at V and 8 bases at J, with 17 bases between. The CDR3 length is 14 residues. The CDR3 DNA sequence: TGTGCCAGCAGATCTGGCTCCTCGGGCGATGAGCAGTTCTTC. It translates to CASRSGSSGDEQFF.

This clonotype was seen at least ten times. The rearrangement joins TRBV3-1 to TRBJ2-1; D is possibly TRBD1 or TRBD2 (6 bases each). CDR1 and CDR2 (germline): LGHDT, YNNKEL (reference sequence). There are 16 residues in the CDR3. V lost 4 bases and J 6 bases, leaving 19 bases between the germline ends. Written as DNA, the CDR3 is TGTGCCAGCAGCCCACTAAGGGGGGCCAGTATCAATGAGCAGTTCTTC. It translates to CASSPLRGASINEQFF.

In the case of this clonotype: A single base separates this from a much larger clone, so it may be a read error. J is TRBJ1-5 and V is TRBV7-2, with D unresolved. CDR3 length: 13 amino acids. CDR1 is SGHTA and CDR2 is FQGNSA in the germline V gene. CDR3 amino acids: CASSVISNQSQHF. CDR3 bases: TGTGCCAGCAGCGTCATTAGCAATCAGTCCCAGCATTTT.

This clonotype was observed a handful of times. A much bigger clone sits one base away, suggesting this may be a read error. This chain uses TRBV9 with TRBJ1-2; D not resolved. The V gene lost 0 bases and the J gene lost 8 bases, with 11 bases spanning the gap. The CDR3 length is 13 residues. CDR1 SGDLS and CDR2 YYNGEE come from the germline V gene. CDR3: CASSVDLSDGYTF. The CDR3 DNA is TGTGCCAGCAGCGTAGACCTTAGCGACGGCTACACCTTC.

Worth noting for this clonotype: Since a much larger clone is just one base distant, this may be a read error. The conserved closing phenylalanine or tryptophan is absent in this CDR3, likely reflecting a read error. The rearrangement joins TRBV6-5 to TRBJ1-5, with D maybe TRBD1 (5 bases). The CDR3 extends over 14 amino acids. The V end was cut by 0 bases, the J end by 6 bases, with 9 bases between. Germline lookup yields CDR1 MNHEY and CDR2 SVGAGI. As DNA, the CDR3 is TGTGCCAGCAGTTACTCGGGGGGTTCTCAGCCCCAGCATGTT. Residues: CASSYSGGSQPQHV.

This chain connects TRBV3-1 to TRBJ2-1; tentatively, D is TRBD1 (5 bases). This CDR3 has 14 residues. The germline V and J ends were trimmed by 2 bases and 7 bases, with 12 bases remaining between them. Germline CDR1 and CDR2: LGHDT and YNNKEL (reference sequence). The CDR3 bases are TGTGCCAGCAGCCAATCGGCAGGGTTGAATGAGCAGTTCTTC. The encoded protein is CASSQSAGLNEQFF.

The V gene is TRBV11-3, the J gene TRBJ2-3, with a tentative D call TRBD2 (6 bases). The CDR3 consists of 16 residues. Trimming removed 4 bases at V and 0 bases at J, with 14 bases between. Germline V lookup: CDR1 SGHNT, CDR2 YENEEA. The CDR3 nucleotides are TGTGCCAGCAGCTCGGGGAGGTCCGTTAGCACAGATACGCAGTATTTT. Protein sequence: CASSSGRSVSTDTQYF.

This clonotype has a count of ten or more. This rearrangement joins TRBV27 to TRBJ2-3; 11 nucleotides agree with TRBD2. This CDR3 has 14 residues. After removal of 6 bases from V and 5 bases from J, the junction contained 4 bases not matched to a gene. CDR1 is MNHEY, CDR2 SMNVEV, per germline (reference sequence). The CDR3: CASSHGLAGDTQYF. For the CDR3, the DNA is TGTGCCAGCAGCCATGGACTAGCGGGAGATACGCAGTATTTT.

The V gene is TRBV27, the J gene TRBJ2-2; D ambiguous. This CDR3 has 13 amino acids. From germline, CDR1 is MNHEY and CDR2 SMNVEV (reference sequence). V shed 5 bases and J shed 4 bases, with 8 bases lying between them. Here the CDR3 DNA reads TGTGCCAGCAGTCCCCGGACCACCGGGGAGCTGTTTTTT. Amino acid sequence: CASSPRTTGELFF.

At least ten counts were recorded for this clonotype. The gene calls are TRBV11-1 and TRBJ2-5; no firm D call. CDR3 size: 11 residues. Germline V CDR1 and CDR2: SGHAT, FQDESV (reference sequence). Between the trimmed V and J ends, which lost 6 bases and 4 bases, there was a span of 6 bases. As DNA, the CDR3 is TGTGCCAGCAGAGTCGGAGAGACCCAGTACTTC. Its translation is CASRVGETQYF.

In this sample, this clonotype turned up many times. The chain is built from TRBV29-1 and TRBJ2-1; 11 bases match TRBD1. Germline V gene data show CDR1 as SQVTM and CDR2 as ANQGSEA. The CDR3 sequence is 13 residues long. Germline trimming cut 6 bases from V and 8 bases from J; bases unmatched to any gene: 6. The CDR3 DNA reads TGCAGCGTCGTGGGACAGGGGGTCCATGAGCAGTTCTTC. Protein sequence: CSVVGQGVHEQFF.

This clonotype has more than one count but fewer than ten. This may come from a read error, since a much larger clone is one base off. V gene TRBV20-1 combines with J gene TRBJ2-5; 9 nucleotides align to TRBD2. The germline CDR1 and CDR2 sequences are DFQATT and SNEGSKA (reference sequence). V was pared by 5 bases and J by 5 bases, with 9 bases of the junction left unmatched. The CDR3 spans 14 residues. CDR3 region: CSALYSGSGETQYF. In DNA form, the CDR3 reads TGCAGTGCTTTGTATAGCGGGAGCGGGGAGACCCAGTACTTC.

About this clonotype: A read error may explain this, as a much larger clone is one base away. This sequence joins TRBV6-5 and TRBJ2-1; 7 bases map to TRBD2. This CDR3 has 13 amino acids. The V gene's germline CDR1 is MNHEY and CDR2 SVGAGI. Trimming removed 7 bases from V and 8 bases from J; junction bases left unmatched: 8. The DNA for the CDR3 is TGTGCCAGCACCCAAGCGGGGCATGATGAGCAGTTCTTC. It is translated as CASTQAGHDEQFF.

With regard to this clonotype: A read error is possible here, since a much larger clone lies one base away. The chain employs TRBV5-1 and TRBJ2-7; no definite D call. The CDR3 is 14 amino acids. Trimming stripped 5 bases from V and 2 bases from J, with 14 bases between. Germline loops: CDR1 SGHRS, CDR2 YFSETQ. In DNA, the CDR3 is TGCGCCAGCAGATACGGCACGATGACCTACGAGCAGTACTTC. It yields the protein CASRYGTMTYEQYF. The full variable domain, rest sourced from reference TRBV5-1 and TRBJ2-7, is KAGVTQTPRYLIKTRGQQVTLSCSPISGHRSVSWYQQTPGQGLQFLFEYFSETQRNKGNFPGRFSGRQFSNSRSEMNVSTLELGDSALYLCASRYGTMTYEQYFGPGTRLTVT.

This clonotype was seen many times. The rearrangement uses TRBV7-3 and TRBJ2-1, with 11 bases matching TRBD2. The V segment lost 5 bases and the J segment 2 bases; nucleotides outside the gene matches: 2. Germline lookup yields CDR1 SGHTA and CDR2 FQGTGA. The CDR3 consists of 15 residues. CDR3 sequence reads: CASSPGLAAYNEQFF. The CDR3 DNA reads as TGTGCCAGCAGCCCGGGACTAGCGGCCTACAATGAGCAGTTCTTC.

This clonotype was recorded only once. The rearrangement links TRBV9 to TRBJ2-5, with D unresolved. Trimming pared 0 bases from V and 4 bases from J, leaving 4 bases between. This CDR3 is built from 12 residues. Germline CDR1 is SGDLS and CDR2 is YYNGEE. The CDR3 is CASSVEGETQYF. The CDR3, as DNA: TGTGCCAGCAGCGTAGAGGGAGAGACCCAGTACTTC.

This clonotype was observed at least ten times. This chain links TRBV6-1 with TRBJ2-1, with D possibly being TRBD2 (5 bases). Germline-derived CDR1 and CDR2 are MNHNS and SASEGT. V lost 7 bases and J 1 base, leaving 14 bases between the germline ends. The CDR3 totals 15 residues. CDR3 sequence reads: CASTRGSVSYNEQFF. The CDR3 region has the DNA TGTGCCAGCACCAGAGGGAGCGTATCCTACAATGAGCAGTTCTTC.

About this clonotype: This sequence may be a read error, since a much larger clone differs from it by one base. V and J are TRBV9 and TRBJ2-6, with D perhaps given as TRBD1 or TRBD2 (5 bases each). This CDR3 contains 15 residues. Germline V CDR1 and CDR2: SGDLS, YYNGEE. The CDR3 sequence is CASSTRGSGANVRTF. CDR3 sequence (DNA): TGTGCCAGCAGCACCCGGGGCTCTGGGGCCAACGTCCGGACTTTC.